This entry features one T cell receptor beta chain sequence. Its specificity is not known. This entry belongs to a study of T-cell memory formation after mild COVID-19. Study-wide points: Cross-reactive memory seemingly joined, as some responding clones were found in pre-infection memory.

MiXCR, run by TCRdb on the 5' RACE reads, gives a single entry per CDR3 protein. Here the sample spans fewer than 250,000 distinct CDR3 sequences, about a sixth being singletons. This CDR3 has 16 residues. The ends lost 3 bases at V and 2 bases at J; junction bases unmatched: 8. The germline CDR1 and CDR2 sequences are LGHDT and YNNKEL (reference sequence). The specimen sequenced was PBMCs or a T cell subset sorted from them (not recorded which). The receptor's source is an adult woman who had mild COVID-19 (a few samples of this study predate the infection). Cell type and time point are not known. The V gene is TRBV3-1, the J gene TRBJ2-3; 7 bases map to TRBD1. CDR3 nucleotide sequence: TGTGCCAGCAGCCATACCGGGACAGTTATCACAGATACGCAGTATTTT. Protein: CASSHTGTVITDTQYF.